These 25 T cell receptor beta chains came from one sample sequenced in a study of blood T cell repertoires in COVID-19. Generated by immunoSEQ multiplex PCR, the TCRdb table keeps only in-frame clones and is missing some. Among 400,000 or so clones, 90% were seen once, and the ten largest hold 0.6% to 0.7%. Material: PBMCs or T cells enriched from blood (not recorded which). The receptors come from a man younger than 30 who had recovered from COVID-19.

The V call is TRBV5-1, the J call TRBJ1-4, with a possible D match to TRBD1 (6 bases). Per germline, CDR1 SGHRS and CDR2 YFSETQ. V dropped 5 bases and J dropped 8 bases, with 13 bases sitting between them. CDR3 length: 13 amino acids. In DNA form, the CDR3 reads TGCGCCAGCAGAGGGCAGGGGCCCGAAAAACTGTTTTTT. It specifies CASRGQGPEKLFF.

V usage is TRBV28 and J usage is TRBJ2-1, with D perhaps TRBD2 (6 bases). The CDR3 consists of 15 residues. CDR1 is MDHEN, CDR2 SYDVKM, per germline. The V gene lost 10 bases and the J gene lost 0 bases, with 16 bases spanning the gap. The CDR3 spells CATGGRLISYNEQFF. The DNA of the CDR3 is TGTGCCACCGGAGGGAGGTTAATCTCCTACAATGAGCAGTTCTTC.

This clone has more than one count but fewer than ten. The chain links TRBV5-4 to TRBJ2-3; D not certain. The CDR3 has 12 residues. V lost 4 bases and J lost 6, with 9 bases in between. CDR1 SGHNT and CDR2 YYREEE come from the germline V gene (reference sequence). CDR3 region: CASSRDVDTQYF. CDR3 nucleotide sequence: TGTGCCAGCAGCCGAGATGTCGATACGCAGTATTTT. The full variable domain, rest sourced from reference TRBV5-4 and TRBJ2-3, is ETGVTQSPTHLIKTRGQQVTLRCSSQSGHNTVSWYQQALGQGPQFIFQYYREEENGRGNFPPRFSGLQFPNYSSELNVNALELDDSALYLCASSRDVDTQYFGPGTRLTVL.

The chain couples TRBV5-4 to TRBJ2-5; 9 bases agree with TRBD2. Germline CDR1 is SGHNT and CDR2 is YYREEE (reference sequence). The CDR3 sequence is 14 residues long. V was pared by 2 bases and J by 5 bases, with 4 bases of the junction left unmatched. CDR3 sequence reads: CASSFSGGGETQYF. CDR3 DNA sequence: TGTGCCAGCAGCTTTAGCGGGGGTGGTGAGACCCAGTACTTC.

The chain carries TRBV9 and TRBJ1-2; D call uncertain. This CDR3 spans 13 amino acids. Germline-derived CDR1 and CDR2 are SGDLS and YYNGEE. Trimming left V 0 bases short and J 7 bases short, with 10 bases between. CDR3 DNA: TGTGCCAGCAGCGTAGAAAAACTAGGTGGCTACACCTTC. Protein sequence: CASSVEKLGGYTF.

The chain links TRBV11-2 to TRBJ1-3; TRBD1 might be the D (6 bases). V lost 2 bases to trimming and J lost 0 bases, with 14 bases between them. Germline CDR1 is SGHAT and CDR2 is FQNNGV. The length of the CDR3 is 17 residues. Here the CDR3 DNA reads TGTGCCAGCAGCTTAAGGGTCCAGGGGATCTCTGGAAACACCATATATTTT. This translates into CASSLRVQGISGNTIYF.

The chain couples TRBV6-5 to TRBJ1-2; 9 bases map to TRBD1. The CDR3 loop spans 14 amino acids. V gave up 6 bases and J gave up 6 bases; unmatched junction bases: 8. CDR1 is MNHEY and CDR2 is SVGAGI in the germline V gene. The CDR3 sequence is CASRGQGGGDGYTF. CDR3 DNA: TGTGCCAGCAGGGGACAGGGAGGGGGAGATGGCTACACCTTC.

J is TRBJ2-7 and V is TRBV6-5; the match to TRBD1 covers 7 bases. The CDR3 extends over 14 amino acids. Germline CDR1 reads MNHEY; CDR2 reads SVGAGI. V shed 8 bases and J 0 bases; nucleotides not matched to a gene: 7. The CDR3 sequence: CASELGGLSYEQYF. The CDR3 DNA sequence: TGTGCCAGCGAATTAGGGGGCCTCTCCTACGAGCAGTACTTC.

The rearrangement uses TRBV7-9 and TRBJ1-5; D is undetermined. Germline V gene sequence: CDR1 SEHNR, CDR2 FQNEAQ (reference sequence). V lost 5 bases to trimming and J lost 0 bases, with 5 bases between them. CDR3 size: 13 residues. The CDR3 DNA reads TGTGCCAGCAGCCCAGATAGCAATCAGCCCCAGCATTTT. Translating it yields CASSPDSNQPQHF. The full variable domain, completed using reference TRBV7-9 and TRBJ1-5, is DTGVSQNPRHKITKRGQNVTFRCDPISEHNRLYWYRQTLGQGPEFLTYFQNEAQLEKSRLLSDRFSAERPKGSFSTLEIQRTEQGDSAMYLCASSPDSNQPQHFGDGTRLSIL.

This chain connects TRBV7-8 to TRBJ1-5; the D gene is possibly TRBD1 (6 bases). Trimming cost V 1 base and J 2 bases, with 9 bases left between them. CDR1 SGHVS and CDR2 FQNEAQ come from the germline V gene. The CDR3 loop spans 15 amino acids. In DNA, the CDR3 is TGTGCCAGCAGCTTAGTAGGGGGTGGCAATCAGCCCCAGCATTTT. It yields the protein CASSLVGGGNQPQHF.

V and J are TRBV7-3 and TRBJ2-2; 10 positions match TRBD2. In germline, CDR1 is SGHTA, CDR2 FQGTGA. Unmatched junction bases numbered 3, after V lost 1 base and J lost 1 base. CDR3 length: 17 residues. CDR3 coding DNA: TGTGCCAGCAGCTTAATCGGGACTAGCGTGAACACCGGGGAGCTGTTTTTT. It encodes CASSLIGTSVNTGELFF. The variable domain in full, with the rest retrieved from reference TRBV7-3 and TRBJ2-2, is GAGVSQTPSNKVTEKGKYVELRCDPISGHTALYWYRQSLGQGPEFLIYFQGTGAADDSGLPNDRFFAVRPEGSVSTLKIQRTERGDSAVYLCASSLIGTSVNTGELFFGEGSRLTVL.

The rearrangement links TRBV7-9 to TRBJ2-7; 7 bases agree with TRBD1. Trimming cost V 1 base and J 4 bases; bases outside gene matches: 4. This CDR3 has 14 residues. Germline CDR1 reads SEHNR; CDR2 reads FQNEAQ (reference sequence). CDR3 region: CASSLEGGWYEQYF. In nucleotides, the CDR3 is TGTGCCAGCAGCTTAGAAGGGGGCTGGTACGAGCAGTACTTC.

The chain recombines TRBV28 with TRBJ2-3, with D possibly TRBD2 on 6 matching bases. Trimming shortened V by 7 bases and J by 2 bases, and 16 bases separated the two germline ends. The CDR3 runs to 15 residues. Germline V gene lookup returns CDR1 MDHEN and CDR2 SYDVKM. In DNA form, the CDR3 reads TGTGCCAGCACGTCCCCTCGGGGGATCACAGATACGCAGTATTTT. Protein: CASTSPRGITDTQYF.

This rearrangement joins TRBV6-2 or TRBV6-3 to TRBJ1-5; D perhaps matches TRBD1 (5 bases). Germline V gene lookup returns CDR1 MNHEY and CDR2 SVGEGT. CDR3 length: 11 amino acids. Trimming cost V 2 bases and J 11 bases, with 7 bases left between them. The CDR3 sequence: CASSYGGAQHF. CDR3 coding DNA: TGTGCCAGCAGTTACGGGGGGGCCCAGCATTTT.

This chain joins TRBV6-5 and TRBJ1-5; D gene uncertain. The germline V gene encodes CDR1 MNHEY and CDR2 SVGAGI. CDR3 length: 14 amino acids. V shed 6 bases and J shed 5 bases, with 14 bases lying between them. The CDR3 loop reads CASSLRSRYQPQHF. In DNA, the CDR3 is TGTGCCAGCAGCCTTAGATCCCGGTATCAGCCCCAGCATTTT.

This chain uses TRBV21-1 with TRBJ1-6; the DNA was not compared with TRBD1, the D call given in the table. TRBV21-1 corresponds to a pseudogene. This CDR3 region has 21 residues. CDR3 sequence: CASSKVLGQGRGGPYNSPLHF. The CDR3 DNA reads TGTGCCAGCAGCAAAGTGCTCGGACAGGGGCGCGGGGGCCCCTATAATTCACCCCTCCACTTT.

The chain recombines TRBV10-3 with TRBJ2-1, with a weak D call TRBD1 (5 bases). The CDR3 sequence is 14 residues long. V was cut by 0 bases and J by 4 bases, with 7 bases left in between. Per germline, CDR1 ENHRY and CDR2 SYGVKD. In DNA, the CDR3 is TGTGCCATCAGTGAGTCCGACAGTTACAATGAGCAGTTCTTC. Its translation is CAISESDSYNEQFF.

V usage is TRBV6-5 and J usage is TRBJ2-2; no firm D call. The CDR3 is 11 amino acids. The germline V and J ends were trimmed by 6 bases and 7 bases, with 6 bases remaining between them. Germline CDR1 MNHEY, CDR2 SVGAGI. The CDR3 DNA is TGTGCCAGCAGCTTCAGCGGGGAGCTGTTTTTT. It is translated as CASSFSGELFF.

As for this clone: Additional DNA sequences in this sample encode the identical CDR3. The gene calls are TRBV5-1 and TRBJ2-5, with 10 positions matching TRBD2. CDR1 is SGHRS, CDR2 YFSETQ, per germline. The CDR3 sequence is 16 residues long. The ends lost 0 bases at V and 2 bases at J; junction bases unmatched: 4. CDR3 bases: TGCGCCAGCAGCTTGGCATTAGCGGGGGGTCAAGAGACCCAGTACTTC. Protein: CASSLALAGGQETQYF.

The V and J genes are TRBV28 and TRBJ1-1, with D perhaps matching TRBD1 (5 bases). In germline, CDR1 is MDHEN, CDR2 SYDVKM. CDR3 size: 13 residues. V dropped 1 base and J dropped 5 bases, with 8 bases sitting between them. In nucleotides, the CDR3 is TGTGCCAGCAGTTTATCAGGGTTGACTGAAGCTTTCTTT. Translating it yields CASSLSGLTEAFF.

This clone has just one count. The chain combines TRBV15 with TRBJ2-5, with D unclear. This CDR3 spans 12 amino acids. The V gene lost 2 bases and the J gene lost 3 bases, with 4 bases spanning the gap. Germline V CDR1 and CDR2: LNHNV, YYDKDF (reference sequence). The CDR3 DNA is TGTGCCACCAGCAGACCCAAAGAGACCCAGTACTTC. It translates to CATSRPKETQYF.

J is TRBJ1-5 and V is TRBV19, with D tentatively TRBD1 (6 bases). This CDR3 has 18 amino acids. V gave up 8 bases and J gave up 0 bases, with 23 bases separating them. CDR1 LNHDA and CDR2 SQIVND come from the germline V gene (reference sequence). CDR3 residues: CASGPDGQKIYSNQPQHF. The CDR3 bases are TGTGCCAGTGGGCCTGACGGACAGAAGATCTATAGCAATCAGCCCCAGCATTTT.

J is TRBJ2-3 and V is TRBV7-9; maybe TRBD1 (6 bases). The CDR3 runs to 16 residues. Per germline, CDR1 SEHNR and CDR2 FQNEAQ (reference sequence). V gave up 3 bases and J gave up 7 bases, with 20 bases separating them. The CDR3 sequence is CASSFDRTTGGYTQYF. For the CDR3, the DNA is TGTGCCAGCAGCTTCGATCGGACGACAGGCGGTTATACGCAGTATTTT.

This clone was counted once. This rearrangement joins TRBV3-1 (or the pseudogene TRBV3-2) to TRBJ1-6, with D hard to call. Per germline, CDR1 LGHDT and CDR2 YNNKEL (reference sequence). Trimming removed 7 bases from V and 8 bases from J, with 12 bases in between. This CDR3 has 13 amino acids. In DNA form, the CDR3 reads TGTGCCAGCACCCCCCGGGTGGATTCACCCCTCCACTTT. Amino acid sequence: CASTPRVDSPLHF.

This clone was counted only a few times. The chain couples TRBV5-4 to TRBJ2-3, with D possibly matching TRBD2 (6 bases). The CDR3 spans 13 residues. CDR1 is SGHNT, CDR2 YYREEE, per germline (reference sequence). Trimming pared 0 bases from V and 8 bases from J, leaving 10 bases between. In nucleotides, the CDR3 is TGTGCCAGCAGCTTGGATGGAGGGGTTACGCAGTATTTT. Its protein is CASSLDGGVTQYF.